This TCR beta chain was sequenced in a study of early T cells in non-severe SARS-CoV-2 infection. Turning to the study itself: Sequencing used unsorted whole-blood bulk RNA, so chains lack pairing.

The CDR3 runs to 12 residues. J was trimmed by 6 bases and V by 5 bases; bases with no gene match: 1. Germline loops: CDR1 LGHNT, CDR2 FRNRAP. Unique molecular identifiers were added to individual cDNA molecules. A single record per CDR3 protein comes from TCRdb applying MiXCR to the 5' RACE reads. Seen here are about 60,000 distinct CDR3 sequences, about 19% observed once, and the top ten hold about 15%. This clonotype was seen a handful of times. This TCR came from an adult who was a healthcare worker with PCR-confirmed SARS-CoV-2 infection or an uninfected control (not recorded which). Specimen: whole blood, collected at baseline. The chain links TRBV12-5 to TRBJ2-1, with 7 bases that match TRBD1. For the CDR3, the DNA is TGTGCTAGTGGTCACAGGGGCAATGAGCAGTTCTTC. This gives the protein CASGHRGNEQFF.